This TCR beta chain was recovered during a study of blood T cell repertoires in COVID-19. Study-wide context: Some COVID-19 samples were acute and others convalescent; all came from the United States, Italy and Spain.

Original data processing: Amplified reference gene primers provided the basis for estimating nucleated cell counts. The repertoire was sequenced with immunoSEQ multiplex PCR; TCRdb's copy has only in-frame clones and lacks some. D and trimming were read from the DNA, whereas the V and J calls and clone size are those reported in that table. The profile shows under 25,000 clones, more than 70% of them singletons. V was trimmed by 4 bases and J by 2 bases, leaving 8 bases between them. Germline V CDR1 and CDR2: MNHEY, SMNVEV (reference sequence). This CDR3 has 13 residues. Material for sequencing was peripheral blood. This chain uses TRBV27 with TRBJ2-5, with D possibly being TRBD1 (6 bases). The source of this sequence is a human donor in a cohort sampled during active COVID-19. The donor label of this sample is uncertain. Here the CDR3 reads CASSWTVQETQYF. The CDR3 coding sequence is TGTGCCAGCAGTTGGACAGTTCAAGAGACCCAGTACTTC.